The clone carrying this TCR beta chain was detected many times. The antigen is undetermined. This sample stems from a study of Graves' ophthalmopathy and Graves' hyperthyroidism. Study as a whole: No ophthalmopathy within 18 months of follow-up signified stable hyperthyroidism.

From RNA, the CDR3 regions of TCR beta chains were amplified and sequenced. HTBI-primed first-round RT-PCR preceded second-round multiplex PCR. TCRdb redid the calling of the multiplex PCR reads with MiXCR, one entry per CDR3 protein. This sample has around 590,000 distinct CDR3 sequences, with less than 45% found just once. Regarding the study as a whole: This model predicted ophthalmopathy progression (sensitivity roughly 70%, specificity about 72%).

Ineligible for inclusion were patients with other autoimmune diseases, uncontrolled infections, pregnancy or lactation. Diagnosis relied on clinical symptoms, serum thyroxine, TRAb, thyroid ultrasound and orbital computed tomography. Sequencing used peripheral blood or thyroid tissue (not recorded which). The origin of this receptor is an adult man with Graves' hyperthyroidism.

The CDR3 spells CASSWGTTYEQYF. Here the CDR3 DNA reads TGTGCCAGCAGCTGGGGGACCACCTACGAGCAGTACTTC. This sequence joins TRBV5-5 and TRBJ2-7; perhaps D is TRBD1 or TRBD2 (5 bases each). Germline-derived CDR1 and CDR2 are SGHKS and YYEKEE (reference sequence). This CDR3 spans 13 amino acids. V shed 3 bases and J shed 2 bases, with 9 bases lying between them.